This T cell receptor beta chain derives from a study of CD8 T cells in Susac syndrome. In germline, CDR1 is SGHDT, CDR2 YYEEEE. The length of the CDR3 is 17 residues. Trimming took 3 bases from V and 5 from J; bases not matched to a gene: 15. Findings and limits, study-wide: A handful of Susac-specific public clones appeared in CD8+ TEMRA repertoires, and under 20 in total CD8+ repertoires.

As concerns this clonotype: Its antigen is still unknown.

The RNA input was about 0.5 to 1 ug, and it was reverse transcribed with random hexamers. MiXCR, applied by TCRdb to the immunoSEQ multiplex PCR reads, yields one record per CDR3 protein. The repertoire holds about 83,000 distinct CDR3 sequences, approximately 96% seen once, with about 0.41% in the top ten. J is TRBJ1-1 and V is TRBV5-6, with 8 bases aligning to TRBD1. Specimen: CD8+ T cells from PBMCs. The sequence came from a human donor with Susac syndrome. CDR3 DNA sequence: TGTGCCAGCAGCTACTTAGAATTCAGGGGGCCGGGTACTGAAGCTTTCTTT. Translated: CASSYLEFRGPGTEAFF.